This T cell receptor beta chain is drawn from a study of blood T cells in healthy people across ages. A J-beta primer mix and a sample-barcoded 5' primer were used in a second PCR of about 7 to 11 cycles. TCRdb itself ran the 5' RACE reads through MiXCR, one entry per CDR3 protein. The table records roughly 900,000 distinct CDR3 sequences, roughly 50% of them present only once. The CDR3 loop spans 18 amino acids. Germline-derived CDR1 and CDR2 are SEHNR and FQNEAQ (reference sequence). The genes are TRBV7-9 and TRBJ2-1; 10 bases match TRBD2. TRBJ2-7 matches the DNA end more closely, so the J call is doubtful. The specimen was blood. This receptor was taken from a man aged 30-40 years in good health. Here the CDR3 DNA reads TGTGCCAGCAGCTTAGTGCGTAGCGGGGGGAACTATTACAATGAGCAGTACTTC. The encoded protein is CASSLVRSGGNYYNEQYF.